A selection of T cell receptor beta chains follows, all from one sample in a study of CD8 T cells in ankylosing spondylitis. TCRdb recomputed calls from the 5' RACE reads with MiXCR, one row per CDR3 protein. Among 250,000 or so distinct CDR3 sequences listed, over 9.5% were seen once. Sequencing input: blood, either unsorted or a sorted T cell fraction (not recorded which). Source of these receptors: a male donor with ankylosing spondylitis or in good health (not recorded which). Each CDR3 is given with its conserved first and last residue.

v_gene | CDR3aa
TRBV6-1 | CASSERRSGGPGELFF
TRBV5-5 | CASSFGAGEFYEQYF
TRBV4-1 | CAGSNEQFF
TRBV29-1 | CSVQVAGVGFAQFF
TRBV29-1 | CSVDWVADTQYF
TRBV12-5 | CASGPRTGGQETQYF
TRBV29-1 | CSVSYSSGFHQPQHF
TRBV12-3/TRBV12-4 | CASSLSWPQHF
TRBV30 | CAWSVSSSGELFF
TRBV30 | CAWGPPDRARNIQYF
TRBV15 | CATSRPSGEQYF
TRBV12-3/TRBV12-4 | CASSLIEEGYTF
TRBV3-1 | CASSRGLPSLRGIQYF
TRBV5-1 | CASSLVVTNTGELFF
TRBV7-2 | CASSPRGGELFF
TRBV29-1 | CSVEVPGGLKGNEQFF
TRBV30 | CAWSLLGQGDYGYTF
TRBV7-2 | CASSYRVEYEQYF
TRBV10-3 | CAISSVYEQYF
TRBV15 | CATSRRGSNEKLFF
TRBV30 | CAWSGTGVGEKLFF
TRBV28 | CASMRDGTNSPLHF
TRBV21-1 | CASPWGNSYNEQFF
TRBV18 | CASGTVPQETQYF
TRBV29-1 | CSVDPGQGANYGYTF
TRBV20-1 | CSAREGGRTDTQYF
TRBV15 | CATSNRQGGLDGYTF
TRBV20-1 | CSASRPTSGSQSYNEQFF
TRBV7-2 | CVSSLEGYVYEQYF
TRBV9 | CASSVRTGNTGELFF
TRBV15 | CATSTADRGNTEAFF
TRBV3-1 | CASSQATLLNTEAFF
TRBV25-1 | CASSAGGMFYEQYF
TRBV6-1 | CASSGDSMNNQPQHF
TRBV6-2/TRBV6-3 | CASSSTRTSGGIYEQYF
TRBV7-2 | CASSLAGTGPHNEQFF
TRBV12-3/TRBV12-4 | CASSWGQGEAFF
TRBV12-3/TRBV12-4 | CASSSSGGARDTQYF
TRBV5-1 | CASSWGQGGDEQFF
TRBV20-1 | CSASQSGGGLKDTQYF
TRBV6-5 | CASTYHQGRDQPQHF
TRBV29-1 | CSARTGGGTEAFF
TRBV18 | CASSPETDTQYF
TRBV5-1 | CASSLGEEGQPQHF
TRBV29-1 | CSVGTGGMVTEAFF
TRBV3-1 | CASSRDGPWDTQYF
TRBV20-1 | CSASPGQGLGGGYEQYF
TRBV5-1 | CASSLGRGPYEQYF
TRBV7-2 | CASSPQNPTDF
TRBV20-1 | CSARPGADNEQFF
TRBV3-1 | CASSQGQPPGYTF
TRBV12-3/TRBV12-4 | CASSQGIGGYTF
TRBV3-1 | CASSQVRRSPGGTQYF
TRBV5-1 | CASSGGGVATNEKLFF
TRBV7-2 | CASSSGTTVTDTQYF
TRBV25-1 | CASSAQDLRGQYF
TRBV14 | CASSPRTGITYNEQFF
TRBV2 | CASSEGPNTGELFF
TRBV15 | CATSRGRADTQYF
TRBV7-2 | CASSSSRLGGTDTQYF